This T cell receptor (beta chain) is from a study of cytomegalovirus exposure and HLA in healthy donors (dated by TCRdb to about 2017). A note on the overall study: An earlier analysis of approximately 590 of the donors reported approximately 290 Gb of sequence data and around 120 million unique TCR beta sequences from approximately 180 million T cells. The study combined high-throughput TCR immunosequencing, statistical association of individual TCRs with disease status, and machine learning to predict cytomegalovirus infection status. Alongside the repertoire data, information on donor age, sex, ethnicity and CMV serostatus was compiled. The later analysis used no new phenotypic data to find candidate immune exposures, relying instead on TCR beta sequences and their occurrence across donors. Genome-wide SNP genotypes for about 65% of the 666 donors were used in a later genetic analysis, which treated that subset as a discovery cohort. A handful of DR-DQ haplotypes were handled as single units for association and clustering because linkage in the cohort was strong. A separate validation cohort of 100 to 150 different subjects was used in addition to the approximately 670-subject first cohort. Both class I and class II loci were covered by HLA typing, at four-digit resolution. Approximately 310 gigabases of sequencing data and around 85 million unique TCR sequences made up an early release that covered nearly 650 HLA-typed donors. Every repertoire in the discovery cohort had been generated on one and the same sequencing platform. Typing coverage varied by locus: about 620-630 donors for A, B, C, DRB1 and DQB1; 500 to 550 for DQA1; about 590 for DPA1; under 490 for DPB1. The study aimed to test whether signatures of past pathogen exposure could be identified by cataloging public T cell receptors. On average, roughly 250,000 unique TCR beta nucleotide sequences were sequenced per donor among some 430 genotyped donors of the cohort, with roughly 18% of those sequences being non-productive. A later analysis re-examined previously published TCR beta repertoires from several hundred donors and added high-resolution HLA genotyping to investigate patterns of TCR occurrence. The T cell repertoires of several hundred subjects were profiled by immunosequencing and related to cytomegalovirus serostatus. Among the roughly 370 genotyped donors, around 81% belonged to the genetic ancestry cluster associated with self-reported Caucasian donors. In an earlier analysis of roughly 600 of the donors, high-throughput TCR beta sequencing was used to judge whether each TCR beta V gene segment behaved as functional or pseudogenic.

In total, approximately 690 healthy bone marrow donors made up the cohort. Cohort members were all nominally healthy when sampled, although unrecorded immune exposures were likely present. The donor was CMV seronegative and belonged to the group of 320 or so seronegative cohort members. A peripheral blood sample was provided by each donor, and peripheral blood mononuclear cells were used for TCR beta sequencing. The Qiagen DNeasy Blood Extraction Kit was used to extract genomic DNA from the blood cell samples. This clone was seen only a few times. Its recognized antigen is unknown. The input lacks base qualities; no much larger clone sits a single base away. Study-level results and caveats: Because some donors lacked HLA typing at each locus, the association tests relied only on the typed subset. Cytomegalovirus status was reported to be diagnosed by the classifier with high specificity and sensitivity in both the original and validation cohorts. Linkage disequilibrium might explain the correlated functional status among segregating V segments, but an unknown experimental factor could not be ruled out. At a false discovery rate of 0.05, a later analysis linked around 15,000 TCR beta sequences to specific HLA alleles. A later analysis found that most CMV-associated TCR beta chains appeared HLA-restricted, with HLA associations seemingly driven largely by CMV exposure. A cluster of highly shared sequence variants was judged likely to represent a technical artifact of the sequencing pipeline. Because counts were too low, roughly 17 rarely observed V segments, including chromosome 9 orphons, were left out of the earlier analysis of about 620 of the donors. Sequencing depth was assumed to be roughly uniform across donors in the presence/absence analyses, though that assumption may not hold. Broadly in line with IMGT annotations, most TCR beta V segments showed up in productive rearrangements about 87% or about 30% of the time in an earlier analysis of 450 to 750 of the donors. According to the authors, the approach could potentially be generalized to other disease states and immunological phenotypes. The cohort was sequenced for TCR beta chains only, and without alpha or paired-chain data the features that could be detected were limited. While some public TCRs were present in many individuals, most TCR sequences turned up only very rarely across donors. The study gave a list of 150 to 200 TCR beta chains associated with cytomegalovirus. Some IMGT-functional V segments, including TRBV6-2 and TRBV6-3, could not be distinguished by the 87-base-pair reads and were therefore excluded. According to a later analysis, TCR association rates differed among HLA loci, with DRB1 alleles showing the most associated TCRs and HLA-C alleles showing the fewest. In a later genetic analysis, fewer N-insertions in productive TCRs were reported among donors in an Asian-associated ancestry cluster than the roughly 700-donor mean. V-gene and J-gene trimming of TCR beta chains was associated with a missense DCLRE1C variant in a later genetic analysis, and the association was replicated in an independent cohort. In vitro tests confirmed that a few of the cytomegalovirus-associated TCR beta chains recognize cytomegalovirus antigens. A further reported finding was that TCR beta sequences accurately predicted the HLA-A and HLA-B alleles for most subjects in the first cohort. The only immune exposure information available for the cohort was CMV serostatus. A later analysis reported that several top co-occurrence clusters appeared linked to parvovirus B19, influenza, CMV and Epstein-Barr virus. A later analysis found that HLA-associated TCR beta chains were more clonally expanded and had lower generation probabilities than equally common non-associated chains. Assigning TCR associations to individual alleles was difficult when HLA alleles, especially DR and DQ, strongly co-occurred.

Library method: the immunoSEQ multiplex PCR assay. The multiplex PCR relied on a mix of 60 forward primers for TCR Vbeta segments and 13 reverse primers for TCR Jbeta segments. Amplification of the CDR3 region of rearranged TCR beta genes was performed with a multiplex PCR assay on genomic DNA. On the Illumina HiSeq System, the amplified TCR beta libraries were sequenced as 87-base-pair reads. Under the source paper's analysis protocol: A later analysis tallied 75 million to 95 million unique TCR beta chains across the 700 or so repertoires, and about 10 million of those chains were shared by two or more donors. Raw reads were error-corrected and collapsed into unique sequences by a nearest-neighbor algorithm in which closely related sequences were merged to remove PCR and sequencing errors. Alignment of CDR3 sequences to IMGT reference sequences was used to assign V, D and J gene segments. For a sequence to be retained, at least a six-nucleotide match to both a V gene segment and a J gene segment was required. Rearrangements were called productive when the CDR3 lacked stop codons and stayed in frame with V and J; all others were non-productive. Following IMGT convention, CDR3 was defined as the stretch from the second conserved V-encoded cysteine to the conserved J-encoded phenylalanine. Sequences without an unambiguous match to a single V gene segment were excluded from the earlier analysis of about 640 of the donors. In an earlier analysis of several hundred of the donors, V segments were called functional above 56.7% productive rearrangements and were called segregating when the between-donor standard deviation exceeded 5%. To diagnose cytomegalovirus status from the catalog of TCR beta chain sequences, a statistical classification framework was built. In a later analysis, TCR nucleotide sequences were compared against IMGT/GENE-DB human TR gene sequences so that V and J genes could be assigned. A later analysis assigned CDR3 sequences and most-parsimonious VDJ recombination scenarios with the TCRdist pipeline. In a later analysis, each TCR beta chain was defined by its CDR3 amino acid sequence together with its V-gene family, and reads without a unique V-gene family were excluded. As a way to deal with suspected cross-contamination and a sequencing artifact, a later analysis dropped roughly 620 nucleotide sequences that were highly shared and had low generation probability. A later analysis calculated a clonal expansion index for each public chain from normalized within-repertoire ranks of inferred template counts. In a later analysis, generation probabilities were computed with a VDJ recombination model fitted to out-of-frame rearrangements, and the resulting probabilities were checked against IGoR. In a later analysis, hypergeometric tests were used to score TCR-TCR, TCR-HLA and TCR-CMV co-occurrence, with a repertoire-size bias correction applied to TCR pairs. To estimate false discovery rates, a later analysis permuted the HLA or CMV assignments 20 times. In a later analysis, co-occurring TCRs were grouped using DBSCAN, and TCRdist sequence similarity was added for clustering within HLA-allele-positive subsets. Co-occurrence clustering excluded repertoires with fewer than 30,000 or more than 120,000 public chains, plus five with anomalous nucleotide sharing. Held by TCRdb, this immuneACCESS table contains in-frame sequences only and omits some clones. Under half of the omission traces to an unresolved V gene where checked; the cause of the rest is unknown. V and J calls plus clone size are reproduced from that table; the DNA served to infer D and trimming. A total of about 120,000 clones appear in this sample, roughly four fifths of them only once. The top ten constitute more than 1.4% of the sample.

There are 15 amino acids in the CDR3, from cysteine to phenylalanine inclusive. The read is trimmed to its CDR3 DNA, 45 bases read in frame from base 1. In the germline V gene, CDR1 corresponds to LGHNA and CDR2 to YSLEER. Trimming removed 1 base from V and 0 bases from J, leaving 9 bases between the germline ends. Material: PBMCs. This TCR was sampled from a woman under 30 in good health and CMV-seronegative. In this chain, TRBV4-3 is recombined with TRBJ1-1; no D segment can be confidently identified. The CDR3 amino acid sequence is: CASSQVPAMNTEAFF. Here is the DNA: TGCGCCAGCAGCCAAGTTCCCGCTATGAACACTGAAGCTTTCTTT.